The 18 T cell receptor beta chains given below trace back to one sample, sequenced in a study of T cells after yellow fever vaccination. TCRdb independently ran MiXCR on the 5' RACE reads; one entry per CDR3 protein. This table holds about 130,000 distinct CDR3 sequences, under 8% found once. The source material was CD4+ T cells sorted from PBMCs, sampled around 10 days after the first yellow fever vaccination. These receptors were obtained from a man aged 18 to 30 who received the YFV17D yellow fever vaccine.

Turning to this clonotype: A much larger clone differs from this one at a single base, so this may be a read error. The genes are TRBV14 and TRBJ2-3; D may be TRBD1 or TRBD2 (6 bases each). The CDR3 contains 16 residues. CDR1 is SGHDN and CDR2 is FVKESK in the germline V gene. The CDR3 DNA is TGTGTCAGCAGCGGGCACAGGGTCTCTAGCACAGATACGCAGTATTTT. Encoded protein: CVSSGHRVSSTDTQYF.

This clonotype was observed at least ten times. The V and J genes are TRBV6-5 and TRBJ2-5; D could derive from TRBD1 or TRBD2 (5 bases each). This CDR3 contains 14 residues. Germline V CDR1 and CDR2: MNHEY, SVGAGI. Trimming pared 4 bases from V and 7 bases from J, leaving 16 bases between. The CDR3 nucleotides are TGTGCCAGCAGTTCTCCCGGGGCAGGAGGGACCCAGTACTTC. This gives the protein CASSSPGAGGTQYF.

This clonotype was seen ten or more times. The chain is built from TRBV6-1 and TRBJ2-5; 14 bases agree with TRBD2. V lost 5 bases and J lost 5; bases outside the gene matches: 4. The CDR3 runs 15 residues. Germline CDR1 is MNHNS and CDR2 is SASEGT. In DNA, the CDR3 is TGTGCCAGCAGTCGGACTAGCGGGGGGTGGGAGACCCAGTACTTC. This sequence encodes CASSRTSGGWETQYF.

This clonotype appeared many times. The chain joins TRBV5-5 to TRBJ2-3; tentative D call: TRBD2 (5 bases). Trimming stripped 0 bases from V and 5 bases from J, with 10 bases between. The CDR3 length is 14 residues. Germline-derived CDR1 and CDR2 are SGHKS and YYEKEE (reference sequence). The CDR3 region is CASSLEDSEDTQYF. CDR3 nucleotide sequence: TGTGCCAGCAGCTTGGAGGACTCCGAAGATACGCAGTATTTT. Supplemented by reference TRBV5-5 and TRBJ2-3, the full variable domain reads DAGVTQSPTHLIKTRGQQVTLRCSPISGHKSVSWYQQVLGQGPQFIFQYYEKEERGRGNFPDRFSARQFPNYSSELNVNALLLGDSALYLCASSLEDSEDTQYFGPGTRLTVL.

The table lists this clonotype with many counts. The chain carries TRBV5-5 and TRBJ2-1, with unresolved D. The germline V and J ends were trimmed by 4 bases and 1 base, with 12 bases remaining between them. The CDR3 consists of 15 residues. CDR1 is SGHKS and CDR2 is YYEKEE in the germline V gene (reference sequence). DNA of the CDR3: TGTGCCAGCAGCCCCTACTACCTTTCCTACAATGAGCAGTTCTTC. It specifies CASSPYYLSYNEQFF.

This clonotype was recorded many times. CDR3 in DNA: TGTGCCAGCAGTTACCGGACCGTCAACTATGGCTACACCTTC. It codes for CASSYRTVNYGYTF. The V call is TRBV6-5, the J call TRBJ1-2, with D unclear. Germline assignment: CDR1 MNHEY and CDR2 SVGAGI. Trimming left V 2 bases short and J 2 bases short, with 9 bases between. This CDR3 comprises 14 residues.

The chain uses TRBV12-3 or TRBV12-4 and TRBJ1-1, with D hard to call. The length of the CDR3 is 14 residues. Trimming left V 4 bases short and J 0 bases short, with 9 bases between. CDR3 bases: TGTGCCAGCAGTTCGTTGTTCATGAACACTGAAGCTTTCTTT. This translates into CASSSLFMNTEAFF.

The chain is built from TRBV7-9 and TRBJ2-7; TRBD1 matches at 7 bases. V dropped 2 bases and J dropped 3; count of bases not matched to a gene: 1. In germline, CDR1 is SEHNR, CDR2 FQNEAQ (reference sequence). CDR3 length equals 13 residues. DNA of the CDR3: TGTGCCAGCAGCTTAAACAGGGGCTACGAGCAGTACGTC. The encoded protein is CASSLNRGYEQYV.

This clonotype was observed many times. CDR3 coding DNA: TGTGCCAGCAGCCAAGGGGAAGGGAAAGCTTTCTTT. Its translation is CASSQGEGKAFF. The V and J genes are TRBV3-1 and TRBJ1-1; D is ambiguous. Trimming shortened V by 1 base and J by 9 bases, and 9 bases separated the two germline ends. The CDR3 has 12 residues. CDR1 and CDR2 from the germline V gene are LGHDT and YNNKEL (reference sequence).

This clonotype was recorded many times. The chain links TRBV7-3 to TRBJ2-3; 8 bases match TRBD2. V shed 5 bases and J 6 bases; nucleotides not matched to a gene: 10. Germline CDR1 and CDR2: SGHTA and FQGTGA. The CDR3 has 15 amino acids. The CDR3 DNA is TGTGCCAGCAGCCCCATTGGGACTAGGTACGATACGCAGTATTTT. Amino acids: CASSPIGTRYDTQYF.

At least ten counts were recorded for this clonotype. The chain has TRBV20-1 and TRBJ1-1, with TRBD1 as a possible D gene (6 bases). The CDR3 is made up of 13 amino acids. Trimming left V 2 bases short and J 1 base short, with 8 bases between. Germline V lookup: CDR1 DFQATT, CDR2 SNEGSKA (reference sequence). The CDR3 bases are TGCAGTGCTAGAAAACAGGGGAACACTGAAGCTTTCTTT. It specifies CSARKQGNTEAFF.

V usage is TRBV6-1 and J usage is TRBJ2-1; TRBD1 aligns across 8 bases. Germline V CDR1 and CDR2: MNHNS, SASEGT. V was clipped by 5 bases and J by 0 bases; unmatched bases: 6. This CDR3 has 16 amino acids. The CDR3 region is CASSPWTGSSYNEQFF. The CDR3 DNA follows: TGTGCCAGCAGTCCCTGGACAGGGAGCTCCTACAATGAGCAGTTCTTC.

CDR3 coding DNA: TGTGCCAGCAGTTACCGAGCGGGGGGGGATGAGCAGTTCTTC. Translation: CASSYRAGGDEQFF. The chain has TRBV6-5 and TRBJ2-1; 10 nucleotides align to TRBD2. Losses at the gene ends were 2 bases for V and 8 bases for J; bases not matched to a gene: 3. Looked up from germline, CDR1 is MNHEY and CDR2 is SVGAGI. The CDR3 is 14 residues long.

This clonotype was seen many times. The gene calls are TRBV15 and TRBJ1-5, with a weak D call TRBD1 (5 bases). CDR3 length: 15 amino acids. Germline CDR1 LNHNV, CDR2 YYDKDF (reference sequence). Trimming shortened V by 3 bases and J by 4 bases, and 13 bases separated the two germline ends. The CDR3 loop is CATSSRGVGNQPQHF. The CDR3 bases are TGTGCCACCAGCAGTCGGGGGGTAGGAAATCAGCCCCAGCATTTT.

This clonotype was observed many times. The CDR3 reads CASSWDRGIREQFF. CDR3 nucleotide sequence: TGTGCCAGCAGTTGGGACAGGGGAATTAGGGAGCAGTTCTTC. The rearrangement links TRBV12-3 or TRBV12-4 to TRBJ2-1, with 10 bases aligning to TRBD1. CDR3 length: 14 residues. J gave up 10 bases and V 4 bases, and 7 bases lay outside the gene matches.

This clonotype was picked up a small number of times. The junction departs from the called germline gene at one end, perhaps through a read error. V is TRBV5-6 and J is TRBJ2-7; 11 positions match TRBD2. The CDR3 is made up of 14 amino acids. Germline values: CDR1 SGHDT, CDR2 YYEEEE. Written as DNA, the CDR3 is TGTGCCAGCAGCTTGCTGGGGACTAGCGGCCCCCGGCACTTC. It translates to CASSLLGTSGPRHF. The whole variable domain, filled in from reference TRBV5-6 and TRBJ2-7, reads DAGVTQSPTHLIKTRGQQVTLRCSPKSGHDTVSWYQQALGQGPQFIFQYYEEEERQRGNFPDRFSGHQFPNYSSELNVNALLLGDSALYLCASSLLGTSGPRHFGPGTRLTVT.

In its sample, this clonotype was seen many times. The rearrangement uses TRBV20-1 and TRBJ1-3; the D gene is possibly TRBD1 (6 bases). The CDR3 consists of 14 residues. Germline V gene sequence: CDR1 DFQATT, CDR2 SNEGSKA (reference sequence). V shed 4 bases and J shed 0 bases, with 10 bases lying between them. CDR3 sequence (DNA): TGCAGTGCTAAAGACAGGACCTCTGGAAACACCATATATTTT. Amino acid sequence: CSAKDRTSGNTIYF.

This clonotype was detected ten times or more. The chain links TRBV5-6 to TRBJ1-2; TRBD1 aligns across 9 bases. This CDR3 comprises 15 residues. Germline assignment: CDR1 SGHDT and CDR2 YYEEEE. V was pared by 4 bases and J by 3 bases, with 7 bases of the junction left unmatched. The DNA for the CDR3 is TGTGCCAGCAGCGTGGGGACAGGGACCCACTATGGCTACACCTTC. Its protein is CASSVGTGTHYGYTF.